This TCR beta chain came from a study of T cells in Graves' hyperthyroidism and ophthalmopathy. Looking at the study overall: The blood sample was taken at first diagnosis, before treatment began.

Amplification of TCR beta CDR3 regions was performed using RNA transcripts as template. When the TCR CDR3 underwent first-round RT-PCR, the HTBI primer set was used. One entry per CDR3 protein results from TCRdb running MiXCR on the multiplex PCR reads. Here the sample spans roughly 840,000 distinct CDR3 sequences, about 38% being singletons. The sample holds one count of this clonotype. The CDR3 length is 16 residues. V gave up 5 bases and J gave up 2 bases; unmatched junction bases: 12. Looked up from germline, CDR1 is DFQATT and CDR2 is SNEGSKA (reference sequence). Those patients with uncontrolled infection, other autoimmune disease, pregnancy or lactation were excluded. Thyroid ultrasound and orbital computed tomography, with clinical symptoms and serum thyroxine and TRAb, informed diagnoses.

The sequenced sample was blood. The receptor's source is a man aged 18 to 29 with Graves' hyperthyroidism. This chain links TRBV20-1 with TRBJ2-5, with 9 bases fitting TRBD2. This CDR3 is CSAPTDWRGGQETQYF. The CDR3 region has the DNA TGCAGTGCTCCCACCGACTGGCGGGGGGGACAAGAGACCCAGTACTTC.